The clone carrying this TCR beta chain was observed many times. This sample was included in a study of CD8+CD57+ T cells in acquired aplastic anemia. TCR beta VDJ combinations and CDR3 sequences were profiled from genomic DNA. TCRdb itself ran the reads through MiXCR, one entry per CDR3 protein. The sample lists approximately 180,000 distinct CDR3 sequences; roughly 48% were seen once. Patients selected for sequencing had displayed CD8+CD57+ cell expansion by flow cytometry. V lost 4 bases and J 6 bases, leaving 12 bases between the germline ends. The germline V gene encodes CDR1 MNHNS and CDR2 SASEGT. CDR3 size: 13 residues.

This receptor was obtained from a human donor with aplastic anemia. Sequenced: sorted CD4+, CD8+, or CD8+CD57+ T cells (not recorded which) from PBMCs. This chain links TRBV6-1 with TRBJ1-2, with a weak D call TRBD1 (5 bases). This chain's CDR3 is CASSGDGYHGYTF. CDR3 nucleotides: TGTGCCAGCAGTGGGGACGGCTACCATGGCTACACCTTC.